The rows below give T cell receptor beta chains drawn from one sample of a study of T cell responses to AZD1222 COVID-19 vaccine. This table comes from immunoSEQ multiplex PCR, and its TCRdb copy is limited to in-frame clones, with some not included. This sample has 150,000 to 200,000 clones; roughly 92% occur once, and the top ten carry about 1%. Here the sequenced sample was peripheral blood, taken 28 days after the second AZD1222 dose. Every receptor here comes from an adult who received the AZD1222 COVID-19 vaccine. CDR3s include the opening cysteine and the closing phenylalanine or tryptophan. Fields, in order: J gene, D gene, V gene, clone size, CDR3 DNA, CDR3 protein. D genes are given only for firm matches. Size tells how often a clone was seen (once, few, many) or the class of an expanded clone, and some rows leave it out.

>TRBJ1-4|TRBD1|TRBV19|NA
TGTGCCAGTAATGATGTGACAGGGCGTGAAAAACTGTTTTTT
CASNDVTGREKLFF
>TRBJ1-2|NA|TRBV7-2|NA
TGTGCCAGCAGCAAGACAGGTCACCAGCTCTACACCTTC
CASSKTGHQLYTF
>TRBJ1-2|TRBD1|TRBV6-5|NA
TGTGCCAGCAGTCTTACAGGGGTCTATGGCTACACCTTC
CASSLTGVYGYTF
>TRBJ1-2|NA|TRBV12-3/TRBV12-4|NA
TGTGCCAGCAGCGAACAGGGAGGCGGCTACACCTTC
CASSEQGGGYTF
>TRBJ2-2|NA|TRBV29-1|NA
TGCAGCGTTGCACGCCAGGAGAACACCGGGGAGCTGTTTTTT
CSVARQENTGELFF
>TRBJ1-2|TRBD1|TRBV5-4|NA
TGTGCCAGCAGCCAAGCGGGACAGGGAGCCTATGGCTACACCTTC
CASSQAGQGAYGYTF
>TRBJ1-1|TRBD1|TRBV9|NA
TGTGCCAGCAGCGAGCCGGGACAGGGAGAAAGGACTGAAGCTTTCTTT
CASSEPGQGERTEAFF
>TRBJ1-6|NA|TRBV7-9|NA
TGTGCCAGCAGCGCACCAACCCTCTCCGGCTATAATTCACCCCTCCACTTT
CASSAPTLSGYNSPLHF
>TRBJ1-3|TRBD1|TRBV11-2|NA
TGTGCCAGCAGCTTCGGACAGGGCGGTGGAAACACCATATATTTT
CASSFGQGGGNTIYF
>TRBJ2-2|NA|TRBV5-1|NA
TGCGCCAGCAGCTCCGGTGGGATGAACACCGGGGAGCTGTTTTTT
CASSSGGMNTGELFF
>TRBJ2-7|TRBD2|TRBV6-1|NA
TGTGCCAGCAGTGAATGGGAGGGGATTTCCTACGAGCAGTACTTC
CASSEWEGISYEQYF
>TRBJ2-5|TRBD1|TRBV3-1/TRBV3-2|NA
TGTGCCAGCAGCCGGACAGGGGGCGCAGGGAAAGAGACCCAGTACTTC
CASSRTGGAGKETQYF
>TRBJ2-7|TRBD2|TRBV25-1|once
TGTGCCAGCAGTGAGGGGGGGACCTACGAGCAGTACTTC
CASSEGGTYEQYF
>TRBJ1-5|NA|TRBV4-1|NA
TGCGCCAGCAGCCAAGATATCGGGCAGGTATGGCAGCCCCAGCATTTT
CASSQDIGQVWQPQHF
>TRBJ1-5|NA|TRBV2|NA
TGTGCCAGCAGTGAATACGGGTTCCAACAGCCCCAGCATTTT
CASSEYGFQQPQHF
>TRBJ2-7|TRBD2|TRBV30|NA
TGTGCCTGGAGCTTTGTGGGGGGGAGCAACCCCTACGAGCAGTACTTC
CAWSFVGGSNPYEQYF
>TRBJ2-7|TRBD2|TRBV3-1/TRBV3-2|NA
TGTGCCAGCAGCCAAAGGGAGGGAACCTACGAGCAGTACTTC
CASSQREGTYEQYF
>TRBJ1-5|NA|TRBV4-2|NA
TGTGCCAGCAGCCAAGGCAGGGCGAATCAGCCCCAGCATTTT
CASSQGRANQPQHF
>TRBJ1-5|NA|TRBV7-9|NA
TGTGCCAGCAGCTTATCCTGGGGAGGCGATCAGCCCCAGCATTTT
CASSLSWGGDQPQHF
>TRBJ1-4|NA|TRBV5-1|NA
TGCGCCAGCAGCTTCCCCACGGGGACAACTAATGAAAAACTGTTTTTT
CASSFPTGTTNEKLFF
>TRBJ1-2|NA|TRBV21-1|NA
TGTGCCAGCGGCCTCAGGGTTTGTGGCTACACCTTC
CASGLRVCGYTF
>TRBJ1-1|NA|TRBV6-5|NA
TGTGCCAGCAGCGCCGGGTTCACTGAAGCTTTCTTT
CASSAGFTEAFF
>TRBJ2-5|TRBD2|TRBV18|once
TGTGCCAGCTCACCTCGCTTAAGACTAGCGGGGGACCTCCAAGAGACCCAGTACTTC
CASSPRLRLAGDLQETQYF
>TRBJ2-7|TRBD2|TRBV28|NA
TGTGCCAGCAGCACTAGCGGGGCCTACCCCTACGAGCAGTACTTC
CASSTSGAYPYEQYF
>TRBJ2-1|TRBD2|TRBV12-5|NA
TGTGCTAGTGGACCCCGGGATGCTAGCGGGAGGCATGAGCAGTTCTTC
CASGPRDASGRHEQFF
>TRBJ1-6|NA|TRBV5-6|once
TGTGCCAGCAGCTTGGGTATGGGACGGAGGAATTCACCCCTCCACTTT
CASSLGMGRRNSPLHF
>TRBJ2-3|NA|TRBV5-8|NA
TGTGCCAGCAGCTTTGGCAGCACAGATACGCAGTATTTT
CASSFGSTDTQYF
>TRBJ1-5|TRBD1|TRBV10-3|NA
TGTGCCATCAGCCCGGACAGGGGACGGCAGCCCCAGCATTTT
CAISPDRGRQPQHF
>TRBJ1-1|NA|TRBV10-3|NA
TGTGCCATCAGTTGGACCAGAGGAAACACTGAAGCTTTCTTT
CAISWTRGNTEAFF
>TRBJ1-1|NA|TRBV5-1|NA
TGCGCCAGCAGCTTGGCCGCCGGCGGACCCACTGAAGCTTTCTTT
CASSLAAGGPTEAFF
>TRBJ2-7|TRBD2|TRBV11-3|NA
TGTGCCAGCAGCTCTGGACTAGCGGGGGTCGGCGAGCAGTACTTC
CASSSGLAGVGEQYF
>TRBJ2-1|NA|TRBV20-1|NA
TGCAGTGCTATTTGGGGTCGTGAGCAGTTCTTC
CSAIWGREQFF
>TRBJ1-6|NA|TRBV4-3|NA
TGCGCCAGCAGCCAAGAAGCAGGGTCTTATAATTCACCCCTCCACTTT
CASSQEAGSYNSPLHF
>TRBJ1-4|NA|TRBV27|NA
TGTGCCAGCAGTTTCCGGGAATCTACTAATGAAAAACTGTTTTTT
CASSFRESTNEKLFF
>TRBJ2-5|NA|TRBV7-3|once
TGTGCCAGCAGCTTAAGAGGGTGGTCCCAGTACTTC
CASSLRGWSQYF
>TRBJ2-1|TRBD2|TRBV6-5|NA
TGTGCCAGCACGTTCGCGGGGGGGCCTTACAATGAGCAGTTCTTC
CASTFAGGPYNEQFF
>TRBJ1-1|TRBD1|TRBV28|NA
TGTGCCAGCAGTCTATCAGCACCTCCGGGACAGGGCCGAGCTTTCTTT
CASSLSAPPGQGRAFF
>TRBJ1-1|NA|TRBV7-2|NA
TGTGCCAGCACTGCTGAGGCCTTGAACACTGAAGCTTTCTTT
CASTAEALNTEAFF
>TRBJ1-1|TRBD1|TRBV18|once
TGTGCCAGCTCACCATTTAAGGGGGCGGTCGGCACTGAAGCTTTCTTT
CASSPFKGAVGTEAFF
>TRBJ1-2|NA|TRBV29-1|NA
TGCAGCGTTACCGGGGACGAGTTAGCTAACTATGGCTACACCTTC
CSVTGDELANYGYTF
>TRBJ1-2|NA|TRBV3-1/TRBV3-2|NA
TGTGCCAGCAGCCAAGGCCAGGGCCTCTATGGCTACACCTTC
CASSQGQGLYGYTF
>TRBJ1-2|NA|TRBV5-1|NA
TGCGCCAGCAGCTTGGAAGAGGGGCAGGTCAGCTATGGCTACACCTTC
CASSLEEGQVSYGYTF
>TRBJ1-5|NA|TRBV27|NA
TGTGCCAGCAGTTTAATTTCCAATCAGCCCCAGCATTTT
CASSLISNQPQHF
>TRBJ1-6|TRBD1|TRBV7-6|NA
TGTGCCAGCAGCTCCCGGGACAGTAATAATTCACCCCTCCACTTT
CASSSRDSNNSPLHF
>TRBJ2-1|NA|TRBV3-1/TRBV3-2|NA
TGTGCCAGCAGCCAAGATCGCGATGGAGGTGAGCAGTTCTTC
CASSQDRDGGEQFF
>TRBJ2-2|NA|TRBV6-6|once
TGTGCCAGCAGTTACTCGGAGATCGGGGAGCTGTTTTTT
CASSYSEIGELFF
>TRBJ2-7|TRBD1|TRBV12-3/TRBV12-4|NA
TGTGCCAGCAGTCCGACAGGGGGATACGAGCAGTACTTC
CASSPTGGYEQYF
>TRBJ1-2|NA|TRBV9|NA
TGTGCCAGCAGCGTAGCCCAGGGCGATGGCTACACCTTC
CASSVAQGDGYTF
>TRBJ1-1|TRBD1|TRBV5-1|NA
TGCGCCAGCAGCTTCTCGGGACAGGGTGCCACTGAAGCTTTCTTT
CASSFSGQGATEAFF
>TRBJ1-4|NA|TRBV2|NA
TGTGCCAGCCAAGGGACAACAACTAATGAAAAACTGTTTTTT
CASQGTTTNEKLFF
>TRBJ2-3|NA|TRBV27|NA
TGTGCCAGCAGCCAGTACACAGATACGCAGTATTTT
CASSQYTDTQYF
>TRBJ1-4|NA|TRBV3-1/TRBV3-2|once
TGTGCCAGCAGCCATCCGGGGACTGAAAAACTGTTTTTT
CASSHPGTEKLFF
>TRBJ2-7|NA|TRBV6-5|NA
TGTGCCAGCAGTTACTCGATTGACAGCTACGAGCAGTACTTC
CASSYSIDSYEQYF